This T cell receptor (beta chain) was found in a study of shared clonotypes between healthy human individuals. The assay was run at deep level. TCRdb's table, derived via immunoSEQ multiplex PCR, lists solely in-frame clones and lacks some. The sample contains about 490,000 clones, roughly 78% of which appear only once. Trimming stripped 5 bases from V and 4 bases from J, with 18 bases between. The CDR3 is 16 amino acids. Germline V lookup: CDR1 SEHNR, CDR2 FQNEAQ (reference sequence). This TCR derives from a woman in her 40s in good health. Some clones in this sample may be carry-over from other donors' samples. The sequencing sample was made of PBMCs. This chain links TRBV7-9 with TRBJ2-4, with D perhaps assigned TRBD1 or TRBD2 (6 bases each). The CDR3 DNA reads as TGTGCCAGCAGCACCCCATTAGGGGGGATGAAAAACATTCAGTACTTC. This translates into CASSTPLGGMKNIQYF. Full variable domain (missing parts from reference TRBV7-9 and TRBJ2-4): DTGVSQNPRHKITKRGQNVTFRCDPISEHNRLYWYRQTLGQGPEFLTYFQNEAQLEKSRLLSDRFSAERPKGSFSTLEIQRTEQGDSAMYLCASSTPLGGMKNIQYFGAGTRLSVL.